These T cell receptor beta chains were read from a single sample in a study of shared clonotypes between healthy human individuals. Profiling relied on immunoSEQ multiplex PCR, and the TCRdb table lists in-frame clones only, not all of them. The repertoire holds millions of clones, roughly 94% seen once, with under 0.15% in the top ten. The specimen was naive CD4+ T cells sorted from blood. These receptors were collected from a man between 18 and 35 years old in good health. Each CDR3 is given with its conserved first and last residue. Each record gives: V gene, J gene, D gene, clone size, CDR3 protein, CDR3 DNA. A D gene is named only where the DNA matches it firmly. Clone size is not always given. Where it is, it says once, few, many or a class for expanded clones.

V gene: TRBV28; J gene: TRBJ2-5; D gene: .; clone size: .; CDR3 protein: CASSPMRKPQTQYF; CDR3 DNA: TGTGCCAGCAGTCCCATGAGGAAACCACAGACCCAGTACTTC
V gene: TRBV10-3; J gene: TRBJ2-3; D gene: TRBD2; clone size: .; CDR3 protein: CAISESGGISTDTQYF; CDR3 DNA: TGTGCCATCAGTGAGTCCGGGGGGATTAGCACAGATACGCAGTATTTT
V gene: TRBV28; J gene: TRBJ1-2; D gene: .; clone size: .; CDR3 protein: CASRQQGENGYTF; CDR3 DNA: TGTGCCAGCAGACAACAGGGAGAAAATGGCTACACCTTC
V gene: TRBV5-1; J gene: TRBJ2-3; D gene: .; clone size: .; CDR3 protein: CASSSSGAGEAQYF; CDR3 DNA: TGCGCCAGCAGCTCGTCTGGGGCAGGGGAGGCGCAGTATTTT
V gene: TRBV7-3; J gene: TRBJ1-5; D gene: .; clone size: .; CDR3 protein: CASSLPGVGGPQHF; CDR3 DNA: TGTGCCAGCAGCTTACCTGGAGTGGGTGGGCCCCAGCATTTT
V gene: TRBV5-6; J gene: TRBJ1-5; D gene: .; clone size: .; CDR3 protein: CASSRGRNLGPQHF; CDR3 DNA: TGTGCCAGCAGCAGAGGACGGAACCTCGGGCCCCAGCATTTT
V gene: TRBV2; J gene: TRBJ1-4; D gene: .; clone size: .; CDR3 protein: CASGIQGPNEKLFF; CDR3 DNA: TGTGCCAGCGGCATTCAGGGCCCTAATGAAAAACTGTTTTTT
V gene: TRBV30; J gene: TRBJ1-1; D gene: .; clone size: few; CDR3 protein: CAWSPKDQAFF; CDR3 DNA: TGTGCCTGGAGTCCCAAGGATCAAGCTTTCTTT
V gene: TRBV7-2; J gene: TRBJ2-2; D gene: .; clone size: .; CDR3 protein: CASSLGLGTGELFF; CDR3 DNA: TGTGCCAGCAGCTTAGGGCTAGGCACCGGGGAGCTGTTTTTT
V gene: TRBV2; J gene: TRBJ2-7; D gene: TRBD2; clone size: .; CDR3 protein: CASSEMAGELRF; CDR3 DNA: TGTGCCAGCAGTGAAATGGCGGGAGAGCTGCGCTTC
V gene: TRBV6-1; J gene: TRBJ1-2; D gene: .; clone size: once; CDR3 protein: CASSEGSYGYTF; CDR3 DNA: TGTGCCAGCAGTGAAGGTAGCTATGGCTACACCTTC
V gene: TRBV19; J gene: TRBJ1-5; D gene: .; clone size: .; CDR3 protein: CASTKTGDISNQPQHF; CDR3 DNA: TGTGCCAGTACCAAGACAGGAGATATCAGCAATCAGCCCCAGCATTTT
V gene: TRBV19; J gene: TRBJ2-7; D gene: TRBD2; clone size: .; CDR3 protein: CASSGSYDRGVREQYF; CDR3 DNA: TGTGCCAGTTCCGGGTCCTATGACCGGGGGGTTCGAGAGCAGTACTTC
V gene: TRBV6-5; J gene: TRBJ1-1; D gene: .; clone size: .; CDR3 protein: CASSYQPEGNTEAFF; CDR3 DNA: TGTGCCAGCAGTTACCAACCCGAGGGGAACACTGAAGCTTTCTTT
V gene: TRBV7-2; J gene: TRBJ2-2; D gene: .; clone size: .; CDR3 protein: CASSPRGWAGTGELFF; CDR3 DNA: TGTGCCAGCAGCCCCCGAGGGTGGGCGGGCACCGGGGAGCTGTTTTTT
V gene: TRBV30; J gene: TRBJ1-6; D gene: TRBD1; clone size: .; CDR3 protein: CAWSRDSYNSPLHF; CDR3 DNA: TGTGCCTGGAGCCGGGACAGCTATAATTCACCCCTCCACTTT
V gene: TRBV6-1; J gene: TRBJ1-2; D gene: TRBD1; clone size: .; CDR3 protein: CASSAIQGSSGYTF; CDR3 DNA: TGTGCCAGCAGTGCAATACAGGGGAGTTCTGGCTACACCTTC
V gene: TRBV7-7; J gene: TRBJ2-3; D gene: TRBD1; clone size: .; CDR3 protein: CASSRGRGDTQYF; CDR3 DNA: TGTGCTAGCAGCAGGGGGCGGGGAGATACGCAGTATTTT
V gene: TRBV11-1; J gene: TRBJ2-7; D gene: .; clone size: .; CDR3 protein: CASHGGTKSDYEQYF; CDR3 DNA: TGTGCCAGCCACGGGGGAACTAAAAGCGACTACGAGCAGTACTTC
V gene: TRBV7-2; J gene: TRBJ2-2; D gene: TRBD2; clone size: .; CDR3 protein: CASSRTSGRTTGELFF; CDR3 DNA: TGTGCCAGCAGCCGGACTAGCGGGAGGACGACCGGGGAGCTGTTTTTT
V gene: TRBV5-6; J gene: TRBJ2-7; D gene: .; clone size: .; CDR3 protein: CASSYWQGEQYF; CDR3 DNA: TGTGCCAGCAGCTATTGGCAGGGCGAGCAGTACTTC
V gene: TRBV18; J gene: TRBJ2-6; D gene: .; clone size: .; CDR3 protein: CASSPPGANVLTF; CDR3 DNA: TGTGCCAGCTCACCTCCTGGGGCCAACGTCCTGACTTTC
V gene: TRBV9; J gene: TRBJ2-1; D gene: .; clone size: .; CDR3 protein: CASSVAGTSYNEQFF; CDR3 DNA: TGTGCCAGCAGCGTAGCGGGGACCTCCTACAATGAGCAGTTCTTC
V gene: TRBV21-1; J gene: TRBJ1-4; D gene: .; clone size: .; CDR3 protein: CASSIPGTAFEKLFF; CDR3 DNA: TGTGCCAGCAGCATCCCCGGGACAGCCTTTGAAAAACTGTTTTTT
V gene: TRBV5-1; J gene: TRBJ2-7; D gene: TRBD1; clone size: .; CDR3 protein: CASRETGGEQYF; CDR3 DNA: TGCGCCAGCAGAGAGACAGGGGGGGAGCAGTACTTC
V gene: TRBV5-1; J gene: TRBJ1-1; D gene: TRBD1; clone size: few; CDR3 protein: CASSLDSGGTEAFF; CDR3 DNA: TGCGCCAGCAGCTTGGATTCAGGGGGCACTGAAGCTTTCTTT
V gene: TRBV27; J gene: TRBJ1-2; D gene: .; clone size: .; CDR3 protein: CATTLTPGRYGYTF; CDR3 DNA: TGTGCCACCACACTAACGCCAGGGCGATATGGCTACACCTTC
V gene: TRBV11-2; J gene: TRBJ1-3; D gene: .; clone size: .; CDR3 protein: CASSLDTKVYF; CDR3 DNA: TGTGCCAGCAGCTTAGACACCAAGGTATATTTT
V gene: TRBV6-6; J gene: TRBJ2-2; D gene: .; clone size: .; CDR3 protein: CASSYGRGSYAGELFF; CDR3 DNA: TGTGCCAGCAGTTACGGGAGGGGGAGTTACGCCGGGGAGCTGTTTTTT